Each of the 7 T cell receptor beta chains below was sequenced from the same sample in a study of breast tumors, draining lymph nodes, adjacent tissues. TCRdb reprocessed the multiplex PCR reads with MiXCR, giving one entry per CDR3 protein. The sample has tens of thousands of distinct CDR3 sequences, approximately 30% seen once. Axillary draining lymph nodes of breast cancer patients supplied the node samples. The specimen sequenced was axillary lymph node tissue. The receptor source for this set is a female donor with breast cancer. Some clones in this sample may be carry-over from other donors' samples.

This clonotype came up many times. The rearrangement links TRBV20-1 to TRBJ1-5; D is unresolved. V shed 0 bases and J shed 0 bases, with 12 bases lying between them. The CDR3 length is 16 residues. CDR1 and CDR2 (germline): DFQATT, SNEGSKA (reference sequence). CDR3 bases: TGCAGTGCTAGAGATTTGGACCGACCTAGCAATCAGCCCCAGCATTTT. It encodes CSARDLDRPSNQPQHF.

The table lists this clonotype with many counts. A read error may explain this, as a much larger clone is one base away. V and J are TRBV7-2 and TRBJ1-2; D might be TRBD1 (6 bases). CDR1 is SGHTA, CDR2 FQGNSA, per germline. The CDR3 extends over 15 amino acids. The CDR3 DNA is TGTGCCAGCAGCCCGCACCAGGGGACCTTCTATGGCTACCCCTTC. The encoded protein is CASSPHQGTFYGYPF. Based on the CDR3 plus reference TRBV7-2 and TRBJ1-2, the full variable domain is GAGVSQSPSNKVTEKGKDVELRCDPISGHTALYWYRQSLGQGLEFLIYFQGNSAPDKSGLPSDRFSAERTGGSVSTLTIQRTQQEDSAVYLCASSPHQGTFYGYPFGSGTRLTVV.

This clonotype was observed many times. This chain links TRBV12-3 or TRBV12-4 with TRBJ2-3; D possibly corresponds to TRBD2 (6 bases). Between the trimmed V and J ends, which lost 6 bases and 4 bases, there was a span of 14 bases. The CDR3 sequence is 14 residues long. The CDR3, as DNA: TGTGCCAGCAGCCTCGGAGGGCCCGCAGATACGCAGTATTTT. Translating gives CASSLGGPADTQYF.

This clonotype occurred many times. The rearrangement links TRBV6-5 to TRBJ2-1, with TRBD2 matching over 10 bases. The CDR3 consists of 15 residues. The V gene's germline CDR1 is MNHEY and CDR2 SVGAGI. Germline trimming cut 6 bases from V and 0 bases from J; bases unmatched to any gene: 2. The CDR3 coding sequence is TGTGCCAGCAGCAGGACTAGCGGCTCCTACAATGAGCAGTTCTTC. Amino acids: CASSRTSGSYNEQFF.

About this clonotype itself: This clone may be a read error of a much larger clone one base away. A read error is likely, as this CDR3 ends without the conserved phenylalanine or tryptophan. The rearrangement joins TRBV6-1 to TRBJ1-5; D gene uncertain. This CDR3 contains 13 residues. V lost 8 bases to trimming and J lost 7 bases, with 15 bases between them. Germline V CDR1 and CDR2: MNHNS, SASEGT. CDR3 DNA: TGTGCCAGCCAGGACCTCGCGGGGCAGCCCCAGCATCTT. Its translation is CASQDLAGQPQHL.

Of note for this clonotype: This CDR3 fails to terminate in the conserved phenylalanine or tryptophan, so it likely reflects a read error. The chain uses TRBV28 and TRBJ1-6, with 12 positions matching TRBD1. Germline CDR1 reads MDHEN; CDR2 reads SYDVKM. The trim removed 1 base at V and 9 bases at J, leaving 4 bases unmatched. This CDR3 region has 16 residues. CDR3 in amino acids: CASSLSAGQGASPLHS. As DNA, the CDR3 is TGTGCCAGCAGTTTATCAGCGGGACAGGGGGCTTCACCCCTCCACTCT.

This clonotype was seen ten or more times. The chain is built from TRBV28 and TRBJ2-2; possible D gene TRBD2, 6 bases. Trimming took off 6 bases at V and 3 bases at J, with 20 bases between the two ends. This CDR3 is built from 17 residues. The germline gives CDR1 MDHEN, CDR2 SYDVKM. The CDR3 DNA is TGTGCCAGCAGCACGAGCCGGCGGGGCGCGTACACCGGGGAGCTGTTTTTT. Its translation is CASSTSRRGAYTGELFF.